Detailed here is one TCR beta chain. Its antigen is unknown. Sequenced by immunoSEQ multiplex PCR; TCRdb stores in-frame clones only, minus some. The data show about 120,000 clones, over 65% seen once. In CD8 memory, CD45RO+ cells were put together with CCR7-negative CD45RA+ TemRA cells. This record belongs to a study of shared clonotypes between healthy human individuals. Study results and limitations: Generation probability values for non-shared clonotypes were lower than those for clonotypes shared by all four donors.

The clonotype originates from a woman in her twenties or thirties in good health. Source material: memory CD8+ T cells sorted from blood. Documented subset: CD45RO+ cells pooled with CCR7-negative TemRA cells.

The CDR3 spells CASSPMHSKTSWSYNEQFF. The CDR3 DNA reads as TGTGCCAGCAGCCCTATGCACTCGAAGACTAGCTGGTCCTACAATGAGCAGTTCTTC. The chain recombines TRBV7-9 with TRBJ2-1; 7 bases fit TRBD2. CDR3 length equals 19 residues. V lost 5 bases, J lost 1 base, and 17 bases stayed unmatched. CDR1 and CDR2 (germline): SEHNR, FQNEAQ (reference sequence).